This T cell receptor beta chain is drawn from a study of CD8+CD57+ T cells in acquired aplastic anemia. At the level of the study: The average for DNA from sorted CD4+ and CD8+ cells was about 2.9 ug. In CD4+ cells, healthy donors produced an average of roughly 11 million reads.

The template used for profiling TCR beta VDJ and CDR3 was genomic DNA. TCRdb re-analysed the reads in MiXCR, keeping a single row per CDR3 protein. The sample lists around 51,000 distinct CDR3 sequences; approximately 78% were seen once. Findings and caveats of the study: In common between the patients and the controls were approximately 28 CD8+ CDR3 sequences. Controls did not differ significantly from patients in CD8+ Simpson's diversity.

With respect to this clonotype: Its target is not known.

Material: sorted CD4+, CD8+, or CD8+CD57+ T cells (not recorded which) from PBMCs. The TCR comes from a human donor in good health, serving as a control.

CDR3 residues: CATSDPGSGELFF. Here the CDR3 DNA reads TGTGCCACCAGTGATCCGGGATCCGGGGAGCTGTTTTTT. The chain is built from TRBV24-1 and TRBJ2-2, with D possibly matching TRBD2 (5 bases). V was pared by 3 bases and J by 6 bases, with 7 bases between. CDR3 length: 13 residues. Per the germline V gene, CDR1 is KGHDR and CDR2 is SFDVKD.